This T cell receptor (beta chain) was retrieved from a study of T cell responses to AZD1222 COVID-19 vaccine. The germline V gene has CDR1 KGHSH and CDR2 LQKENI. The CDR3 has 15 amino acids. The ends lost 0 bases at V and 5 bases at J; junction bases unmatched: 5. Produced via immunoSEQ multiplex PCR; TCRdb's table is partial and in-frame only. The sample includes about 130,000 clones, 80% to 90% of them seen just once. The TCR sequence derives from an adult who received the AZD1222 COVID-19 vaccine. The chain is built from TRBV18 and TRBJ2-5, with 8 positions matching TRBD2. The sequencing here drew on peripheral blood, taken 28 days after the second AZD1222 dose. This chain's CDR3 is CASSPPVGGVETQYF. CDR3 in DNA: TGTGCCAGCTCACCACCGGTCGGGGGGGTGGAGACCCAGTACTTC. The full variable domain, completed using reference TRBV18 and TRBJ2-5, is NAGVMQNPRHLVRRRGQEARLRCSPMKGHSHVYWYRQLPEEGLKFMVYLQKENIIDESGMPKERFSAEFPKEGPSILRIQQVVRGDSAAYFCASSPPVGGVETQYFGPGTRLLVL.